This T cell receptor beta chain was captured in a study of blood T cell repertoires in COVID-19. Study information: Some COVID-19 samples were acute and others convalescent; all came from the United States, Italy and Spain. T cells, B-cell-depleted T cells, or PBMCs provided the cDNA or gDNA that served as material.

The CDR3 has 14 residues. Per the germline V gene, CDR1 is SGHVS and CDR2 is FQNEAQ. V shed 4 bases and J 0 bases; nucleotides not matched to a gene: 3. In the original workflow: Estimation of nucleated cell counts relied on the amplification of reference gene primers. Produced via immunoSEQ multiplex PCR; TCRdb's table is partial and in-frame only. V, J and clone size were drawn from that table, and D and trimming were deduced from the DNA. The sample lists about 91,000 clones, about 75% occurring once. The rearrangement links TRBV7-8 to TRBJ2-7, with TRBD2 identical over 7 bases. Sequences were obtained from peripheral blood. The origin of this receptor is a woman aged 80 or over with acute or convalescent COVID-19. DNA of the CDR3: TGTGCCAGCAGCTCCAGCGGGGACTCCTACGAGCAGTACTTC. Its protein is CASSSSGDSYEQYF.